This TCR beta chain was found in a study of PD-L1 blockade in urothelial cancer. Looking at the study overall: T cell content in blood samples showed a median of 141,255.

Noted time point: peripheral blood 6 weeks after treatment start. This CDR3 comprises 12 residues. The germline CDR1 and CDR2 sequences are SQVTM and ANQGSEA. V was clipped by 6 bases and J by 5 bases; unmatched bases: 3. Synthetic spike-ins, TCR analog templates, were added into each PCR. Generated by immunoSEQ multiplex PCR, the TCRdb table keeps only in-frame clones and is missing some. The table has around 100,000 clones, approximately 89% seen once. A remark on this clone: Its antigen is still unknown.

General study points: Below-median pretreatment blood TCR clonality was a predictor of better survival.

Specimen: PBMCs, collected around atezolizumab (anti-PD-L1) treatment. The chain recombines TRBV29-1 with TRBJ1-1; TRBD1 matches 10 bases. The source is a man aged 60 to 69 with urothelial cancer. The chain's CDR3 is CSVGTGVTEAFF. CDR3 coding DNA: TGCAGCGTCGGGACAGGGGTTACTGAAGCTTTCTTT.